These 17 T cell receptor beta chains share one sample of origin, sequenced in a study of blood T cell repertoires in COVID-19. The protocol was immunoSEQ multiplex PCR, while the TCRdb copy is restricted to in-frame clones and leaves out a portion. The sample has hundreds of thousands of clones; roughly 90% are singletons. Source material: PBMCs or T cells enriched from blood (not recorded which). Every receptor here comes from a woman aged 45 to 65 who had recovered from COVID-19.

This clone appeared once. The CDR3 DNA reads TGCAGTGCTAGTATCGGGACAGGGCGAAATGAGCAGTTCTTC. This codes for CSASIGTGRNEQFF. V is TRBV20-1 and J is TRBJ2-1, with 9 bases that match TRBD1. Germline V gives CDR1 DFQATT, CDR2 SNEGSKA (reference sequence). The CDR3 runs to 14 residues. J gave up 7 bases and V 3 bases, and 7 bases lay outside the gene matches.

The CDR3 loop reads CASSQQDRNTEAFF. The CDR3 DNA reads as TGTGCCAGCAGCCAACAGGACAGGAACACTGAAGCTTTCTTT. The V and J genes are TRBV4-2 and TRBJ1-1; maybe TRBD1 (6 bases). V was cut by 2 bases and J by 1 base, with 8 bases left in between. The CDR3 contains 14 residues. Germline assignment: CDR1 LGHNA and CDR2 YNFKEQ.

CDR3 sequence: CATSETPGQGSGANVLTF. DNA for the CDR3: TGTGCCACCAGTGAAACTCCGGGACAGGGCTCTGGGGCCAACGTCCTGACTTTC. V is TRBV24-1 and J is TRBJ2-6; 9 bases agree with TRBD1. The V gene end was trimmed by 4 bases and the J gene end by 0 bases; junction bases not matched to a gene: 6. The germline V gene encodes CDR1 KGHDR and CDR2 SFDVKD. This CDR3 contains 18 residues.

The rearrangement links TRBV4-3 to TRBJ2-2, with 8 bases lining up with TRBD1. CDR3 length equals 15 residues. The germline CDR1 and CDR2 sequences are LGHNA and YSLEER. After removal of 4 bases from V and 4 bases from J, the junction contained 5 bases not matched to a gene. The DNA of the CDR3 is TGCGCCAGCAGCCGAAGACAGGGGAGCACCGGGGAGCTGTTTTTT. Protein product: CASSRRQGSTGELFF.

The rearrangement links TRBV7-2 to TRBJ1-1; unclear D gene. The V end was cut by 5 bases, the J end by 0 bases, with 13 bases between. This CDR3 comprises 15 residues. Germline V lookup: CDR1 SGHTA, CDR2 FQGNSA. The CDR3 DNA is TGTGCCAGCAGCCAAAAACAGACACTGAACACTGAAGCTTTCTTT. Its protein product is CASSQKQTLNTEAFF.

The chain employs TRBV18 and TRBJ1-5, with D perhaps matching TRBD1 (5 bases). The CDR3 spans 15 residues. Trimming stripped 3 bases from V and 2 bases from J, with 11 bases between. CDR1 is KGHSH, CDR2 LQKENI, per germline. CDR3 in DNA: TGTGCCAGCTCACCGGGCAGGGCGGGCAATCAGCCCCAGCATTTT. Protein sequence: CASSPGRAGNQPQHF.

This clone occurred a few times. Other DNA sequences of this sample code for an identical CDR3. The chain links TRBV9 to TRBJ2-1; 9 bases map to TRBD2. J lost 2 bases, V lost 0 bases, and 3 bases had no gene match. This CDR3 is 16 amino acids long. The germline V gene has CDR1 SGDLS and CDR2 YYNGEE. This CDR3 reads CASSVVASGAYNEQFF. CDR3 DNA: TGTGCCAGCAGCGTAGTGGCTAGCGGGGCCTACAATGAGCAGTTCTTC.

This rearrangement joins TRBV5-1 to TRBJ2-7; 9 positions agree with TRBD2. Germline V gene lookup returns CDR1 SGHRS and CDR2 YFSETQ. V was pared by 0 bases and J by 2 bases, with 6 bases of the junction left unmatched. The CDR3 is 16 amino acids. CDR3 region: CASSLGRLAGTYEQYF. The DNA of the CDR3 is TGCGCCAGCAGCTTGGGTCGGCTAGCGGGAACCTACGAGCAGTACTTC.

This clone was seen a handful of times. V and J are TRBV7-9 and TRBJ1-1, with D possibly being TRBD1 (5 bases). The CDR3 spans 13 residues. V dropped 5 bases and J dropped 1 base, with 8 bases sitting between them. CDR1 and CDR2 (germline): SEHNR, FQNEAQ (reference sequence). CDR3 nucleotides: TGTGCCAGCAGCCGACAGCCGAACACTGAAGCTTTCTTT. Translation: CASSRQPNTEAFF. The variable domain in full, with the rest retrieved from reference TRBV7-9 and TRBJ1-1, is DTGVSQNPRHKITKRGQNVTFRCDPISEHNRLYWYRQTLGQGPEFLTYFQNEAQLEKSRLLSDRFSAERPKGSFSTLEIQRTEQGDSAMYLCASSRQPNTEAFFGQGTRLTVV.

About this clone: One junction end does not reproduce the germline sequence, and a read error may be involved. The chain is built from TRBV7-7 and TRBJ2-5; 10 bases are a match to TRBD2. CDR1 is SSHAT and CDR2 is FNYEAQ in the germline V gene (reference sequence). This CDR3 contains 16 residues. The CDR3 here is CASSDTSGAPQETQYF. As DNA, the CDR3 is TGTGCTAGCAGCGACACTAGCGGGGCTCCCCAAGAGACCCAGTACTTC.

This chain links TRBV5-5 with TRBJ1-2; no clear D. CDR3 length equals 15 residues. In germline, CDR1 is SGHKS, CDR2 YYEKEE (reference sequence). V was cut by 4 bases and J by 4 bases, with 17 bases left in between. CDR3 sequence reads: CASSLPKARVYGYTF. The CDR3 coding sequence is TGTGCCAGCAGCCTCCCGAAAGCGAGAGTCTATGGCTACACCTTC.

The chain joins TRBV21-1 to TRBJ1-3; the DNA was not compared with TRBD1, the D call given in the table. TRBV21-1 is a pseudogene segment. The CDR3 length is 18 residues. The CDR3, as DNA: TGTGCCAGCAGCTCCCAGAGGACAGCTATTCTCTCGGGAAACACCATATATTTT. As protein: CASSSQRTAILSGNTIYF.

V and J are TRBV4-3 and TRBJ2-7, with TRBD2 matching 13 bases. This CDR3 comprises 15 residues. CDR1 LGHNA and CDR2 YSLEER come from the germline V gene. The ends lost 1 base at V and 6 bases at J; junction bases unmatched: 3. The CDR3 spells CASSQGTSGSLEQYF. The CDR3 DNA sequence: TGCGCCAGCAGCCAAGGGACTAGCGGGAGTCTCGAGCAGTACTTC.

This rearrangement joins TRBV28 to TRBJ2-7; 13 bases are a match to TRBD2. Looked up from germline, CDR1 is MDHEN and CDR2 is SYDVKM. Unmatched junction bases numbered 12, after V lost 7 bases and J lost 6 bases. This CDR3 is built from 16 residues. CDR3 residues: CASKPREGLAGTEQYF. In DNA form, the CDR3 reads TGTGCCAGCAAACCGAGGGAGGGACTAGCGGGAACCGAGCAGTACTTC.

CDR3 in amino acids: CASSPDSLNTEAFF. The CDR3 coding sequence is TGTGCCAGCAGCCCGGACAGCCTGAACACTGAAGCTTTCTTT. V gene TRBV7-6 combines with J gene TRBJ1-1; a possible D gene is TRBD1 (6 bases). The V gene's germline CDR1 is SGHVS and CDR2 FNYEAQ. Trimming shortened V by 5 bases and J by 0 bases, and 10 bases separated the two germline ends. This CDR3 contains 14 residues. Supplemented by reference TRBV7-6 and TRBJ1-1, the full variable domain reads GAGVSQSPRYKVTKRGQDVALRCDPISGHVSLYWYRQALGQGPEFLTYFNYEAQQDKSGLPNDRFSAERPEGSISTLTIQRTEQRDSAMYRCASSPDSLNTEAFFGQGTRLTVV.

V gene TRBV6-1 combines with J gene TRBJ2-1; the D gene is possibly TRBD2 (6 bases). Looked up from germline, CDR1 is MNHNS and CDR2 is SASEGT. V lost 4 bases, J lost 1 base, and 14 bases lay in between. The CDR3 runs 16 residues. The CDR3 reads CASSASSAGSYNEQFF. CDR3 bases: TGTGCCAGCAGTGCCTCTAGCGCCGGGTCCTACAATGAGCAGTTCTTC.

The chain is built from TRBV20-1 and TRBJ1-1, with D maybe TRBD1 (5 bases). V was cut by 3 bases and J by 5 bases, with 16 bases left in between. Germline CDR1 reads DFQATT; CDR2 reads SNEGSKA (reference sequence). The CDR3 covers 14 residues. CDR3 nucleotides: TGCAGTGCTAGTAACCCCAGGGAAGGGACTGAAGCTTTCTTT. Translation gives CSASNPREGTEAFF.